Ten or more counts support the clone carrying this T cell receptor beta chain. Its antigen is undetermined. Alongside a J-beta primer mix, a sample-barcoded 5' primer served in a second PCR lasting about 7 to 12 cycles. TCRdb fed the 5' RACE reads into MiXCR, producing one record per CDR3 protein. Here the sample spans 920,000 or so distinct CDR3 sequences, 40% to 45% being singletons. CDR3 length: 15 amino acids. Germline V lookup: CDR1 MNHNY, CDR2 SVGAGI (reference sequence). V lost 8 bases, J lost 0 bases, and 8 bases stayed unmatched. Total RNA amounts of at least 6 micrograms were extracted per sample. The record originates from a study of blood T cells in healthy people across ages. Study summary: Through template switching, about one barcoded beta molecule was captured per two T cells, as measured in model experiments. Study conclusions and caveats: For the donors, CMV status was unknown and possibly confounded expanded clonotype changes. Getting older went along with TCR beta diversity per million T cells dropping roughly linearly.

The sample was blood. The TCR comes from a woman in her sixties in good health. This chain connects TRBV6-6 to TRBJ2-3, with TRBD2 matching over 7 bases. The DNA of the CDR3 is TGTGCCAGCGCCTTAGGCGGGAGTAGCACAGATACGCAGTATTTT. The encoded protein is CASALGGSSTDTQYF.